This T cell receptor beta chain was sequenced for a study of blood T cell repertoires in COVID-19. V shed 5 bases and J shed 2 bases, with 12 bases lying between them. CDR3 length: 14 amino acids. Germline V gene data show CDR1 as MGHDK and CDR2 as SYGVNS. In the study's own analysis: Quantification of nucleated cells was approximated via reference gene primer amplification. The method was immunoSEQ multiplex PCR; TCRdb's version includes in-frame clones alone and lacks a portion of them. The DNA was the basis for D and trimming; V, J and clone size are from that table. This table has about 160,000 clones, about 83% appearing once. Adults between roughly 18 and 90 years of age took part from fewer than 30 US areas.

The sample was PBMCs or T cells enriched from blood (not recorded which). The chain combines TRBV25-1 with TRBJ1-1, with D possibly being TRBD1 (6 bases). The receptor's source is a woman aged 50 to 60 in a cohort exposed to, infected with or recovered from COVID-19 (not recorded which). Here the CDR3 reads CASSQTGFNTEAFF. The CDR3, as DNA: TGTGCCAGCAGTCAAACAGGGTTTAACACTGAAGCTTTCTTT.